Sequencing of this T cell receptor (beta chain) was carried out in a study of human T cells and chemical hapten exposure. V was trimmed by 3 bases and J by 2 bases, leaving 11 bases between them. From germline, CDR1 is PRHDT and CDR2 FYEKMQ (reference sequence). This CDR3 contains 14 residues. The time point is: patch test 3, about 24 weeks after DPC sensitization. Regarding treatment: therapeutic diphenylcyclopropenone sensitization with weekly scalp DPC. Each CDR3 protein is one row after TCRdb ran MiXCR on the RACE reads. Of 100,000 or so distinct CDR3 sequences in the sample, approximately 36% were seen once. Findings of the study overall: It was expanded TCRs that formed significantly more large CDR3 similarity clusters than controls did.

This clonotype was picked up a small number of times. What it binds is not known. The sequence was obtained from a man aged 40-50 years with alopecia areata. Some clones in this sample may be carry-over from other donors' samples. The J gene is TRBJ2-7, the V gene TRBV13; tentatively, D is TRBD1 or TRBD2 (5 bases each). This specimen was whole blood, taken in connection with sensitization to the hapten diphenylcyclopropenone (DPC). CDR3 coding DNA: TGTGCCAGCAGCTTGCCGGGGCTACCCTACGAGCAGTACGTC. It is translated as CASSLPGLPYEQYV.